Sequencing of this T cell receptor beta chain was carried out in a study of T cell changes during pregnancy in multiple sclerosis. Sequencing used immunoSEQ multiplex PCR; TCRdb keeps in-frame clones, though not all of them. The repertoire holds 100,000 to 110,000 clones, roughly 90% seen once, with 1.5% to 2.5% in the top ten. CDR1 MNHNS and CDR2 SASEGT come from the germline V gene. Trimming pared 6 bases from V and 2 bases from J, leaving 10 bases between. The CDR3 has 13 residues. The chain joins TRBV6-1 to TRBJ1-1, with D unclear. This sequence was found in a female donor with multiple sclerosis, enrolled in a pregnancy study. The source material was peripheral blood, sampled after pregnancy. The CDR3 coding sequence is TGTGCCAGCAGCGAAAGTACTAACACTGAAGCTTTCTTT. It is translated as CASSESTNTEAFF.